The source of this TCR beta chain is a study of blood T cell repertoires in COVID-19. Across the study: COVID-19 samples from acute and convalescent phases originated in the United States, Italy and Spain. T cells, B-cell-depleted T cells, or PBMCs provided the cDNA or gDNA that served as material.

In its sample, this clone was seen once. This table comes from immunoSEQ multiplex PCR, and its TCRdb copy is limited to in-frame clones, with some not included. The data show 200,000 to 250,000 clones, about 86% seen once. J lost 2 bases, V lost 3 bases, and 5 bases had no gene match. Germline CDR1 and CDR2: MNHEY and SMNVEV (reference sequence). CDR3 length: 15 amino acids. Input material: peripheral blood. The J gene is TRBJ1-2, the V gene TRBV27; 8 bases agree with TRBD1. The source is a man older than 75 with acute or convalescent COVID-19. The CDR3 nucleotides read TGTGCCAGCAGTTTTAGGACAGGGTCGAACTATGGCTACACCTTC. This translates into CASSFRTGSNYGYTF.